The rows below give T cell receptor beta chains drawn from one sample of a study of blood T cell repertoires in COVID-19. Only in-frame clones appear in the TCRdb table, and some are missing; sequencing was by immunoSEQ multiplex PCR. Of about 280,000 clones listed, over 75% are singletons. The sequenced sample consisted of peripheral blood. These TCRs come from a man aged 50 or older with active or convalescent COVID-19. Both conserved end residues are part of each CDR3. The D gene is left open where the match is weak.

TRBD2 | TRBJ2-1 | TRBV18 | CASSLIGLATWNEQFF
. | TRBJ1-5 | TRBV7-2 | CASSPWENQPQHF
TRBD1 | TRBJ1-4 | TRBV28 | CASSFSGTGLEKLFF
. | TRBJ1-2 | TRBV6-1 | CASSENTLNYGYTF
TRBD1 | TRBJ2-1 | TRBV9 | CASSVATGRGLGNEQFF
. | TRBJ2-3 | TRBV5-1 | CASSSTGDSTDTQYF
TRBD2 | TRBJ2-7 | TRBV13 | CASSSGTSGPIYEQYF
TRBD1 | TRBJ2-1 | TRBV19 | CASNKNRGAYNEQFF
. | TRBJ1-1 | TRBV15 | CATSRAGRANTEAFF
TRBD1 | TRBJ1-2 | TRBV30 | CAWSVAGTDSLGYTF
. | TRBJ2-7 | TRBV2 | CASKEGTYGLIGF
TRBD1 | TRBJ1-5 | TRBV19 | CATSPGQGSQPQHF
TRBD1 | TRBJ1-2 | TRBV7-9 | CASSRTGGNYGYTF
. | TRBJ2-2 | TRBV27 | CASSLSTGVGELFF
TRBD2 | TRBJ2-7 | TRBV2 | CASTRTSHDEQYF
TRBD1 | TRBJ2-1 | TRBV7-7 | CASRYDRGSYNEQFF
. | TRBJ2-7 | TRBV4-1 | CASKSAEGSYEQYF
TRBD2 | TRBJ2-1 | TRBV5-1 | CASSLVPLAGGALRGEQFF
. | TRBJ1-2 | TRBV4-1 | CASSQDRSYGYTF
TRBD2 | TRBJ2-7 | TRBV6-5 | CASSSSGLAGEQYF
TRBD2 | TRBJ2-6 | TRBV7-9 | CASSLAGVSGANVLTF
. | TRBJ2-7 | TRBV7-2 | CASSLSFNEQYF
. | TRBJ1-5 | TRBV19 | CASSLTGPIGNQPQHF
. | TRBJ2-2 | TRBV19 | CASSLRQGGTGELFF
TRBD1 | TRBJ1-6 | TRBV7-6 | CASSLETGRSSLHF
. | TRBJ2-1 | TRBV24-1 | CATSDPSVSRSSYNEQFF
. | TRBJ1-2 | TRBV6-2/TRBV6-3 | CASSKQGRLYGYTF
TRBD2 | TRBJ2-1 | TRBV7-8 | CASSLGSGRNNEQFF
. | TRBJ2-3 | TRBV11-2 | CASSPTIGGTSTDTQYF
. | TRBJ2-3 | TRBV9 | CASSVGSITDTQYF
TRBD1 | TRBJ1-6 | TRBV7-2 | CASSFSGTANSPLHF
. | TRBJ2-1 | TRBV7-9 | CASSLEVGRNEQFF
TRBD1 | TRBJ2-1 | TRBV27 | CASRPGTGGSGGNEQFF
. | TRBJ2-5 | TRBV5-5 | CASSLNPELKETQYF
. | TRBJ2-3 | TRBV24-1 | CATRGQSTDTQYF
. | TRBJ1-6 | TRBV19 | CASSEGGSYNSPLHF
TRBD1 | TRBJ1-2 | TRBV18 | CASSPRGTDGYTF
. | TRBJ2-7 | TRBV19 | CASRPGQGAYEQYF
. | TRBJ1-5 | TRBV29-1 | CSVAHRINQPQHF
TRBD1 | TRBJ2-2 | TRBV4-3 | CASSQWVGQGYTGELFF
. | TRBJ2-5 | TRBV28 | CASSLRSQETQYF
. | TRBJ1-2 | TRBV28 | CASIDSSNARYTF
TRBD2 | TRBJ2-1 | TRBV9 | CASSRLAGGDEQFF
. | TRBJ1-4 | TRBV4-2 | CASSQDRRVEKLFF
. | TRBJ2-5 | TRBV7-3 | CASSLSSGETQYF
TRBD1 | TRBJ1-5 | TRBV6-6 | CASRTGQGNNQPQHF
. | TRBJ2-2 | TRBV25-1 | CASSNTGANTGELFF
. | TRBJ2-1 | TRBV30 | CAWSVLSDNEQFF
. | TRBJ1-2 | TRBV12-3/TRBV12-4 | CASSLGQGYGYTF
TRBD1 | TRBJ2-6 | TRBV19 | CASSRQGAGGANVLTF
. | TRBJ1-4 | TRBV4-1 | CASSTSGLSNEKLFF